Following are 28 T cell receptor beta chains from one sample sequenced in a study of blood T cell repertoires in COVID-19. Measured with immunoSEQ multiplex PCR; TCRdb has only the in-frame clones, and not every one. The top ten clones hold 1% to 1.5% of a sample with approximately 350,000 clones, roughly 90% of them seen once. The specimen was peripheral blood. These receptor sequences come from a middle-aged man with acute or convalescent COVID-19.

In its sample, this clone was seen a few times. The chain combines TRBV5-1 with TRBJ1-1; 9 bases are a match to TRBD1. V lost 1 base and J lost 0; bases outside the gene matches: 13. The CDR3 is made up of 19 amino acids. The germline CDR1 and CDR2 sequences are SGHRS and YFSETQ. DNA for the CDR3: TGCGCCAGCAGCTTGAATCCCGCCACCGGGACAGGGTTGAACACTGAAGCTTTCTTT. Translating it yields CASSLNPATGTGLNTEAFF.

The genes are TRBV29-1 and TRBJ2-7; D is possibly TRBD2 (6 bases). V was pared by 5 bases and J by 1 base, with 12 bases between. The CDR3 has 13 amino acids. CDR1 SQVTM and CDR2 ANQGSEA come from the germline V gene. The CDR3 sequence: CSVYWRESYEQYF. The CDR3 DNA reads TGCAGCGTTTACTGGCGGGAATCCTACGAGCAGTACTTC.

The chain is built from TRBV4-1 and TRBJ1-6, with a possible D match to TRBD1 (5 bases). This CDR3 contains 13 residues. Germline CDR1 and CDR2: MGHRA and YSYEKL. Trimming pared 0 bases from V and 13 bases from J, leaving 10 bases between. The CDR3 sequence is CASSQEVGAPLHF. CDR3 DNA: TGCGCCAGCAGCCAAGAGGTAGGGGCGCCCCTCCACTTT.

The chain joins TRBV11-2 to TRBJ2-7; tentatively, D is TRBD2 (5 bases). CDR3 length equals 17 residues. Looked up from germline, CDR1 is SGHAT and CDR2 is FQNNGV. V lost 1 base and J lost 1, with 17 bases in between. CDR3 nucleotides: TGTGCCAGCAGCTTAGTGGCGGGTTTGAGGGTGTCCTACGAGCAGTACTTC. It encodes CASSLVAGLRVSYEQYF.

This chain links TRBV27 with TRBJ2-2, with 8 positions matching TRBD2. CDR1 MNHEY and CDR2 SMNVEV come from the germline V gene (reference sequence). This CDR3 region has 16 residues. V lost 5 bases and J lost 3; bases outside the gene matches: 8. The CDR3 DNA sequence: TGTGCCAGCAGTACTCCAGCGGGAGTGGACACCGGGGAGCTGTTTTTT. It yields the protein CASSTPAGVDTGELFF.

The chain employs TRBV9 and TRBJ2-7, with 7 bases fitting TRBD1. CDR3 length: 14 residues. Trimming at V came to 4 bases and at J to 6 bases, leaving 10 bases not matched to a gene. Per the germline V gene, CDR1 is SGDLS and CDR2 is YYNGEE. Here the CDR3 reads CASSPDGTDREQYF. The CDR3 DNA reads TGTGCCAGCAGCCCCGACGGGACAGACCGCGAGCAGTACTTC.

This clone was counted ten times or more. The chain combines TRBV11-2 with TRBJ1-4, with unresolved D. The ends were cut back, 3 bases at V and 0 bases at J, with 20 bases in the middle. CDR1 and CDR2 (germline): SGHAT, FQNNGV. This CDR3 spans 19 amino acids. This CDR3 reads CASSLEGGLWAATNEKLFF. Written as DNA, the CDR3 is TGTGCCAGCAGCTTGGAAGGAGGATTGTGGGCTGCAACTAATGAAAAACTGTTTTTT.

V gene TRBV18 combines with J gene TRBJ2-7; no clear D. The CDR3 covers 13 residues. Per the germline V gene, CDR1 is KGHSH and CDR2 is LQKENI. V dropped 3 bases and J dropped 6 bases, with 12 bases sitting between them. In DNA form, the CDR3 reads TGTGCCAGCTCACCTACGGTGAGGATCGAGCAGTACTTC. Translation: CASSPTVRIEQYF.

The CDR3: CSVEGTPNQPQHF. The CDR3 DNA reads TGCAGCGTTGAAGGGACACCAAATCAGCCCCAGCATTTT. This chain uses TRBV29-1 with TRBJ1-5; tentative D call: TRBD1 (5 bases). V lost 1 base to trimming and J lost 4 bases, with 8 bases between them. Germline CDR1 and CDR2: SQVTM and ANQGSEA. The CDR3 has 13 amino acids.

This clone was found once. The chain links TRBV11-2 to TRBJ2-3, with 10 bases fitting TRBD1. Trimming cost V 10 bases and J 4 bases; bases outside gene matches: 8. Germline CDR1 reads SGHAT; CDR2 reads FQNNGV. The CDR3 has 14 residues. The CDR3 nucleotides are TGTGCCACCATGGGGGACAGGGGAGCAGATACGCAGTATTTT. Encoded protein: CATMGDRGADTQYF.

The CDR3 DNA follows: TGTGCCAGCAGCCGCCCTAGCGGGGGATTCAATGAGCAGTTCTTC. Its protein product is CASSRPSGGFNEQFF. The rearrangement uses TRBV7-2 and TRBJ2-1; 10 nucleotides match TRBD2. The germline CDR1 and CDR2 sequences are SGHTA and FQGNSA. This CDR3 comprises 15 residues. After removal of 5 bases from V and 6 bases from J, the junction contained 7 bases not matched to a gene.

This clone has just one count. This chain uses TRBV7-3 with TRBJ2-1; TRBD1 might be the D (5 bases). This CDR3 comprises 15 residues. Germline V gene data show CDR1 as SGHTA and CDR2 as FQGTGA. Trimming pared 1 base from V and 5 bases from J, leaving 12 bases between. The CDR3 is CASSLSGHANNEQFF. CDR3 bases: TGTGCCAGCAGCTTAAGTGGACACGCTAACAATGAGCAGTTCTTC.

The DNA of the CDR3 is TGTGCCAGCAGTGAACCCGCGAAAAGTCTTAATGAAAAACTGTTTTTT. Amino acids: CASSEPAKSLNEKLFF. The gene calls are TRBV25-1 and TRBJ1-4; D gene ambiguous. Germline-derived CDR1 and CDR2 are MGHDK and SYGVNS. V lost 2 bases and J 4 bases, leaving 14 bases between the germline ends. The CDR3 sequence is 16 residues long.

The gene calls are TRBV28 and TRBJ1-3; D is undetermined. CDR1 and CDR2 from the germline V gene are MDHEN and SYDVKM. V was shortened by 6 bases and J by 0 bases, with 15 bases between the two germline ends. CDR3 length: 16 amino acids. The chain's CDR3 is CASSLLGTPSGNTIYF. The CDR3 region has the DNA TGTGCCAGCAGCCTACTGGGCACCCCCTCTGGAAACACCATATATTTT.

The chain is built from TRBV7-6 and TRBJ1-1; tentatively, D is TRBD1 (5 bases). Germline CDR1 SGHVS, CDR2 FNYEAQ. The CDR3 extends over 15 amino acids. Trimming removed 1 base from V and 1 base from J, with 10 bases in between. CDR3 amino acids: CASSLEPQGNTEAFF. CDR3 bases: TGTGCCAGCAGCTTAGAGCCCCAGGGGAACACTGAAGCTTTCTTT.

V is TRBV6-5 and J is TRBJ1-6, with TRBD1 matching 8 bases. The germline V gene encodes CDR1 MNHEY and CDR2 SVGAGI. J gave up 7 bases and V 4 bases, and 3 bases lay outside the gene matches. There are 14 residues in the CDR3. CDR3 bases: TGTGCCAGCAGTTCGGGACAGGAAAATTCACCCCTCCACTTT. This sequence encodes CASSSGQENSPLHF.

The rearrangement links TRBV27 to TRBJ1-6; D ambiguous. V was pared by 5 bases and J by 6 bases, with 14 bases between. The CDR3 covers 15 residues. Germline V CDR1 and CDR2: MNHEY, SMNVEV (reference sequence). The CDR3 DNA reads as TGTGCCAGCAGTACGGGAGCCCGGAGTAATTCACCCCTCCACTTT. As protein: CASSTGARSNSPLHF.

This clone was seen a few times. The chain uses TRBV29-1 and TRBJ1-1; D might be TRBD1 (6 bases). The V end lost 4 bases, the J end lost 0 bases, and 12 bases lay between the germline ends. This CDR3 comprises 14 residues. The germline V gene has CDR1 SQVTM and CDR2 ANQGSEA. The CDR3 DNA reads TGCAGCGTTGCCGGGGGGCAGTTGAACACTGAAGCTTTCTTT. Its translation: CSVAGGQLNTEAFF.

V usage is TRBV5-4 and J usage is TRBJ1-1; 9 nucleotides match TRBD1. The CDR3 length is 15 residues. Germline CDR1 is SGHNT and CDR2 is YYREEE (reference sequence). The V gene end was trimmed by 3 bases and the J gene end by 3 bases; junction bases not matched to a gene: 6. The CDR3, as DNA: TGTGCCAGCAGCTCAACAGGGGGCCTAGACACTGAAGCTTTCTTT. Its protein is CASSSTGGLDTEAFF.

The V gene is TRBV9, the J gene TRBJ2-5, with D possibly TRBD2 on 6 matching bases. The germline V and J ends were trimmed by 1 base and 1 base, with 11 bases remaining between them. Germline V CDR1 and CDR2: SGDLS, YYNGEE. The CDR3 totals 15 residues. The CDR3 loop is CASSVIGLTQETQYF. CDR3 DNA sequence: TGTGCCAGCAGCGTAATAGGACTAACCCAAGAGACCCAGTACTTC.

This CDR3 is CASSVVGDRGKDYTF. The DNA for the CDR3 is TGTGCCAGCAGCGTAGTCGGGGACAGGGGCAAGGACTACACCTTC. The rearrangement links TRBV9 to TRBJ1-2, with 10 bases aligning to TRBD1. J gave up 10 bases and V 0 bases, and 9 bases lay outside the gene matches. CDR1 and CDR2 from the germline V gene are SGDLS and YYNGEE. This CDR3 comprises 15 residues. The whole variable domain, remainder taken from reference TRBV9 and TRBJ1-2, is DSGVTQTPKHLITATGQRVTLRCSPRSGDLSVYWYQQSLDQGLQFLIQYYNGEERAKGNILERFSAQQFPDLHSELNLSSLELGDSALYFCASSVVGDRGKDYTFGSGTRLTVV.

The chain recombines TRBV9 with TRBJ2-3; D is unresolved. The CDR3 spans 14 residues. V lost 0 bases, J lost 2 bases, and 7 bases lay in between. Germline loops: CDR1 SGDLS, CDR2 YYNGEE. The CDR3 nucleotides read TGTGCCAGCAGCGTAGAAACAAACACAGATACGCAGTATTTT. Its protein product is CASSVETNTDTQYF.

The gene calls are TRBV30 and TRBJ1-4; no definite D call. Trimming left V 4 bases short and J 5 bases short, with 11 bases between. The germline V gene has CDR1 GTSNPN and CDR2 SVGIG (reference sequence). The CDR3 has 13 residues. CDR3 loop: CAWNYGMNEKLFF. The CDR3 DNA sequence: TGTGCCTGGAACTACGGTATGAATGAAAAACTGTTTTTT.

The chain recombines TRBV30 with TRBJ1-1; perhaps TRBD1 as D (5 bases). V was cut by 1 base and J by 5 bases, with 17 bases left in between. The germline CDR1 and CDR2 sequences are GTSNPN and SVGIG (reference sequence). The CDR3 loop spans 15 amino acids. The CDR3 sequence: CAWSDRAGRGTEAFF. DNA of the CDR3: TGTGCCTGGAGTGACCGAGCGGGGCGTGGGACTGAAGCTTTCTTT.

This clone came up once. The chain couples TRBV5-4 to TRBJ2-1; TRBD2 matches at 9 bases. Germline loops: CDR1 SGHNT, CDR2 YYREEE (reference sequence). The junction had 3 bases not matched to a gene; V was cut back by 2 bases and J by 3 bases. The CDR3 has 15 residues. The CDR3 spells CASSFRLADYNEQFF. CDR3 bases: TGTGCCAGCAGCTTCCGACTAGCGGACTACAATGAGCAGTTCTTC. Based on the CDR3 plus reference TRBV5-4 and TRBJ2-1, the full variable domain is ETGVTQSPTHLIKTRGQQVTLRCSSQSGHNTVSWYQQALGQGPQFIFQYYREEENGRGNFPPRFSGLQFPNYSSELNVNALELDDSALYLCASSFRLADYNEQFFGPGTRLTVL.

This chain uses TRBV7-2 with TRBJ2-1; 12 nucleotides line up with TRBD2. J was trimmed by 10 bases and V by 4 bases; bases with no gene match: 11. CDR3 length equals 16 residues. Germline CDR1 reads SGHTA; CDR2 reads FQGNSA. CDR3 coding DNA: TGTGCCAGCAGCTCCCTACTAGCGGGAGGACGCCTGGAGCAGTTCTTC. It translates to CASSSLLAGGRLEQFF.

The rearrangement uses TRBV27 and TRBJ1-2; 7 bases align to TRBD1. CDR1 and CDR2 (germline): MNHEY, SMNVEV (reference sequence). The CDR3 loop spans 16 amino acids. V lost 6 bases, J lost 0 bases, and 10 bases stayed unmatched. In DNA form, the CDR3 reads TGTGCCAGCAGGAACCTCCGGGACAGACCTAACTATGGCTACACCTTC. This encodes CASRNLRDRPNYGYTF.

CDR3 residues: CASSTGLAGRFRETQYF. In DNA form, the CDR3 reads TGTGCCAGCAGCACCGGACTAGCGGGGAGGTTCCGGGAGACCCAGTACTTC. The V call is TRBV5-4, the J call TRBJ2-5, with 12 positions matching TRBD2. The CDR3 extends over 17 amino acids. The trim removed 4 bases at V and 5 bases at J, leaving 12 bases unmatched. Germline V gene data show CDR1 as SGHNT and CDR2 as YYREEE (reference sequence). Filled out from reference TRBV5-4 and TRBJ2-5, the complete variable domain reads ETGVTQSPTHLIKTRGQQVTLRCSSQSGHNTVSWYQQALGQGPQFIFQYYREEENGRGNFPPRFSGLQFPNYSSELNVNALELDDSALYLCASSTGLAGRFRETQYFGPGTRLLVL.